The clone carrying this TCR beta chain turned up a few times. Its antigen is unknown. V shed 8 bases and J shed 1 base, with 9 bases lying between them. Germline V CDR1 and CDR2: SNHLY, FYNNEI. This CDR3 is 13 amino acids long. This record comes from a study of cytomegalovirus exposure and HLA in healthy donors. General study findings and limits: The study flagged some 170 TCR beta chains as cytomegalovirus-associated.

Sequencing was performed with immunoSEQ multiplex PCR; in TCRdb, only in-frame clones are kept and a portion is missing. Seen here are some 340,000 clones, roughly 90% observed once, and the top ten hold over 1%. This TCR derives from a woman in her twenties or thirties in good health and CMV-seropositive. The sequenced sample consisted of PBMCs. This rearrangement joins TRBV2 to TRBJ1-3; no reliable D call. In DNA, the CDR3 is TGTGCCAGCCAAGAGGTTTCTGGAAACACCATATATTTT. This sequence encodes CASQEVSGNTIYF.